This T cell receptor (beta chain) was identified in a study of T cell responses to AZD1222 COVID-19 vaccine (dated by TCRdb to the early 2020s). For the study in its entirety: Because spike-specific TCR depth and breadth did not differ between the two schedules, AZD1222 recipients who got a second dose at roughly 4 weeks were pooled with those who got a second dose at roughly 12 weeks. TCR sequencing covered 230 to 250 trial participants: 207 given two doses of AZD1222 and approximately 26 given two doses of MenACWY control vaccine. Trial participants were enrolled by age into subgroups of 18-55, 56-69 and 70-plus years, and around 150, 28 and 57 TCR-sequenced participants, respectively, were included in these subgroups. What the authors observed across the whole study: Conclusions about previously exposed vaccinees are limited because only five to seven AZD1222 recipients were SARS-CoV-2 seropositive at baseline. Because no day 14 peak-response samples were available, repertoires were characterized only after the peak T cell response. The whole spike protein was spanned by vaccine-associated CD4 TCRs, and dominant responses were seen in regions 160-218 and 743-854. Reportedly, almost half of the unique spike-specific TCRs recognized epitopes lying outside the regions that are mutated in the B.1.351 and B.1.1.7 variants. After two AZD1222 doses, spike-specific TCR breadth and depth were significantly higher than at day 0 and than in MenACWY recipients. Participants were mostly white British, with more females than males. The authors suggested clonal diversity may have been underestimated. In the small 56-69-year group, the increase in depth fell short of significance, most likely because of low power.

Comments on this clone: Its antigen is currently not known. No base-level quality is on record; no much larger clone is a single base apart.

V loses 5 bases, J loses 0 bases, and the germline ends lie 11 bases apart. The germline V gene provides CDR1 SGHTA and CDR2 FQGNSA. Its CDR3 holds 15 amino acids, cysteine through phenylalanine. Of all the DNA, just the CDR3 is kept, 45 bases in frame from base 1. This specimen's time point label, per the study, means: baseline before first vaccination. Vaccinee samples came from UK trials COV001 and COV002, including a single-blind randomized controlled phase 2/3 trial of AZD1222 (ChAdOx1 nCoV-19) in healthy adults. Trial participant PBMC samples were collected at day 0 and day 28 after the second dose for TCRbeta chain sequencing. The CDR3 regions of human TCRbeta chains were analyzed by immunosequencing. In the paper's pipeline: TCRs in the repertoires were compared against a reference library of SARS-CoV-2-specific TCRs that had been generated with the MIRA antigen-specificity platform. Breadth meant the fraction of unique TCRs that were SARS-CoV-2-associated, whereas depth meant the fraction of total T cells that were SARS-CoV-2-associated. Using the MIRA data, each spike-specific TCR was assigned both to the spike region to which the TCR was reactive and to a CD4 or CD8 class. Log10-transformed breadth and depth values were compared by one-way ANOVA with Sidak's multiple comparisons tests. The table comes from immuneACCESS by way of TCRdb, which keeps in-frame sequences with V and J called. Part of the clones is missing from these tables; in studies checked, under half for an unresolved V gene and the rest for unknown reasons. D and trimming come from the DNA, and the V and J calls and clone size come from that table. Here the sample has about 110,000 clones; about 88% occur a single time. Jointly, the top ten make up 1.5% to 2% of the sample.

The rearranged segments are TRBV7-2 and TRBJ2-4, and possibly TRBD1, on 6 matching bases. The sequence was obtained from an adult in good health. The sample in question was peripheral blood, obtained on day 0 of AZD1222 vaccination. The base sequence is TGTGCCAGCAGCCGTAACAGGGTAGCCAAAAACATTCAGTACTTC. Its translation reads: CASSRNRVAKNIQYF.